Listed below are T cell receptor beta chains from one sample, sequenced in a study of T cells in Graves' hyperthyroidism and ophthalmopathy. TCRdb recomputed calls from the multiplex PCR reads with MiXCR, one row per CDR3 protein. The data contain approximately 400,000 distinct CDR3 sequences, about a fifth of them singletons. The sequenced sample consisted of blood. The receptors stem from a woman aged 18 to 35 with Graves' hyperthyroidism. The CDR3 runs from the conserved cysteine through the conserved F or W. Fields, in order: V gene, clone size, J gene, D gene, CDR3 protein. A D gene is named only where the DNA matches it firmly. Clone size is shown for a subset of rows, as once, few, many or a class of expanded clone.

>TRBV12-3/TRBV12-4|many|TRBJ1-2|.
CASGRGHSDHGYTF
>TRBV15|many|TRBJ2-7|.
CATSRDLFPGEQYF
>TRBV5-4|few|TRBJ2-5|TRBD2
CASSLLGLAPQETQYF
>TRBV12-3/TRBV12-4|many|TRBJ1-2|TRBD1
CAGSFGTGSYGYTF
>TRBV20-1|many|TRBJ1-2|.
CSASHKTNYGYTF
>TRBV6-1|many|TRBJ1-6|TRBD1
CASSEQGASPLHF
>TRBV18|.|TRBJ1-1|TRBD1
CASSRGSGGNTEAFF
>TRBV30|many|TRBJ1-2|.
CALSSAYGYTF
>TRBV7-8|many|TRBJ2-4|.
CASSGEGTGGNIQYF
>TRBV7-8|many|TRBJ1-2|TRBD1
CASRNRGRSDGYTF
>TRBV2|many|TRBJ2-5|TRBD2
CASSGATSGGETQYF
>TRBV27|many|TRBJ1-2|TRBD1
CASSLYGTGGFSYTF
>TRBV28|many|TRBJ1-5|.
CASSQGQSQNQPQHF
>TRBV20-1|many|TRBJ1-5|TRBD1
CSGAGGNNQPQHF
>TRBV6-5|many|TRBJ2-1|TRBD2
CASSQTSGEGYNEQFF
>TRBV6-1|many|TRBJ1-1|.
CASSVPGTEAFF
>TRBV9|.|TRBJ2-7|TRBD2
CASSERGRVWSDEQYF
>TRBV20-1|many|TRBJ2-7|.
CSAAGGGTYEQYF
>TRBV5-1|many|TRBJ2-2|TRBD2
CASSFVAGGNTGELFF
>TRBV20-1|many|TRBJ2-7|.
CSAGTNTYEQYF
>TRBV7-7|many|TRBJ1-4|.
CASSLLRGPNEKLFF
>TRBV6-5|many|TRBJ2-7|.
CASTGTYEQYF
>TRBV6-5|few|TRBJ2-5|TRBD2
CASSYRGGIRETQYF
>TRBV4-2|.|TRBJ1-3|TRBD1
CASRQRNRGPPSGNTIYF
>TRBV11-3|many|TRBJ2-5|.
CASSLGGVGETQYF
>TRBV12-3/TRBV12-4|.|TRBJ2-7|TRBD2
CASLYSGGVSYEQYF
>TRBV19|.|TRBJ2-6|.
CASSTGYGANVLTF
>TRBV9|.|TRBJ1-1|.
CASSELRTFRAFF
>TRBV20-1|many|TRBJ1-3|TRBD1
CSAETGSSRDAGNTIYF
>TRBV20-1|.|TRBJ1-1|.
CSARPGPQGGNTEAFF
>TRBV20-1|.|TRBJ2-5|TRBD2
CSARPGLALETQYF
>TRBV4-1|.|TRBJ2-6|.
CASSQEPGHLFSGANVLTF
>TRBV13|many|TRBJ1-1|.
CASSFGGGKNEAFF
>TRBV6-1|many|TRBJ1-1|.
CASSVTFPNTEAFF
>TRBV6-1|many|TRBJ1-1|.
CASRLGQTQEAFF
>TRBV6-1|.|TRBJ2-2|.
CASRPGTGELFF
>TRBV28|few|TRBJ2-7|TRBD2
CASSSTSGSSYEQYF
>TRBV28|many|TRBJ1-5|.
CASSLGPVLGGGTYLVQPQHF
>TRBV2|many|TRBJ1-2|TRBD1
CASIPGQGNYGYTF
>TRBV20-1|many|TRBJ1-2|.
CSASSGWGYTF
>TRBV2|many|TRBJ1-1|.
CASKSRGGDTEAFF
>TRBV18|few|TRBJ1-3|.
CASSPSYPVGRSGNTIYF
>TRBV28|many|TRBJ1-2|.
CASLGRVYGYTF
>TRBV18|.|TRBJ2-7|.
CASSSGQLRTYEQYF
>TRBV4-1|.|TRBJ1-5|.
CASSQEGNSYSNQPQHF
>TRBV6-1|.|TRBJ1-5|.
CASRARDQLNQPQHF
>TRBV11-1|many|TRBJ1-1|.
CASSERRGLIYHTEAFF
>TRBV18|.|TRBJ1-2|.
CASSPDREYGYTF
>TRBV13|many|TRBJ1-2|.
CASRTKGSGVPTNYGYTF
>TRBV20-1|.|TRBJ2-5|.
CSAIKTGEETQYF
>TRBV19|many|TRBJ1-1|.
CASSRDSSYTEAFF
>TRBV29-1|many|TRBJ2-7|.
CSVEETQMGYEQYF